This is a list of T cell receptor beta chains from one sample in a study of T cell responses to AZD1222 COVID-19 vaccine. Clones were read by immunoSEQ multiplex PCR, and TCRdb kept only the in-frame ones, dropping some. This table holds roughly 150,000 clones, about nine tenths found once. Sequenced here: peripheral blood, sampled on day 0 of AZD1222 vaccination. These receptors came from an adult in good health. Each CDR3 is given with its conserved first and last residue. Only some rows state a clone size, as once, few, many or a class for expanded clones.

once TRBV7-9 CASSRDREAGELFF
- TRBV28 CASSSSSRGLYGYTF
- TRBV7-9 CASSLTGTDSDEAFF
- TRBV7-2 CASSLVSHEQFF
- TRBV13 CASSPRDRGLTYEQYF
- TRBV9 CASSTGTVNTEAFF
once TRBV27 CASSYAAGYPDTQYF
- TRBV2 CASSEGTVLNTEAFF
- TRBV28 CASTPGSSGNTIYF
- TRBV7-9 CASSLPGLAGGWGELFF
once TRBV19 CASSSDRDTEAFF
- TRBV5-1 CAENVVRPQHF
- TRBV6-2/TRBV6-3 CASSPRLDSNQPQHF
- TRBV12-3/TRBV12-4 CASSLEYTEAFF
- TRBV7-2 CASSSSRLAISEQYF
- TRBV5-1 CASSLVTSGSYNEQFF
- TRBV2 CASSEIRGFSGANVLTF
- TRBV20-1 CSAADNEQFF
- TRBV4-2 CASSQGVEARYGYTF
few TRBV19 CASSIGGADTQYF
- TRBV5-1 CASKSGTGFYEQYF
- TRBV7-3 CASSFGPGTEAFF
- TRBV5-1 CASSLDRFDSPLHF
once TRBV18 CASSPRGILNNEQFF
- TRBV7-3 CASSLSAGTYNEQFF
- TRBV13 CASGVTGGLAGHNEQFF
- TRBV27 CASSILLAGVYNEQFF
- TRBV7-2 CASSSGLNIQYF
- TRBV15 CATSREAHGNEQFF
- TRBV7-9 CASSLGSGDYGYTF
- TRBV7-2 CASSLGASAHTGELFF
- TRBV6-1 CASSEAAYSNEKLFF
- TRBV6-5 CASSFRTGGRGNEQFF
- TRBV30 CAWSVRAGVNEKLFF
- TRBV16 CASSQLHREGYGYTF
- TRBV7-2 CASSNNRVAYEQYF
- TRBV7-9 CASSFPPTRLGSYNEQFF
- TRBV28 CASSLLGEGSYGYTF
- TRBV19 CASSIRTGGMGYTF
- TRBV27 CASSDGQGLYGYTF
once TRBV7-9 CAGQGGYNEQFF
once TRBV30 CAWSPKDRAFF
- TRBV13 CASSAQLAGVTDTQYF
- TRBV28 CASTRGGLGYGYTF
- TRBV19 CASSTDRGTGELFF
- TRBV11-3 CASSFGQTINTEAFF
- TRBV28 CASSWDNGYEQYF
- TRBV28 CASSLFGTSGRYEQYF